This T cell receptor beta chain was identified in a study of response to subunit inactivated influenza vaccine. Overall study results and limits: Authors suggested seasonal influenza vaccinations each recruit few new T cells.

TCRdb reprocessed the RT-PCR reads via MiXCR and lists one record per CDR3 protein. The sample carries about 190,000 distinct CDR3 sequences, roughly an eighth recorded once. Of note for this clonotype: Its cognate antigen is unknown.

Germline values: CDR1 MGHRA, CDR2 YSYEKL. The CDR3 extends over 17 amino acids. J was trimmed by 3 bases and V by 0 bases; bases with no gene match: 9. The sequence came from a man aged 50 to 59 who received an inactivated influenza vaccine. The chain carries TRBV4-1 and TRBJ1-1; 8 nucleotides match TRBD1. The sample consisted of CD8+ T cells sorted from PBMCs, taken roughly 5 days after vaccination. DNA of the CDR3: TGCGCCAGCAGCCAAGAGAAACCCGGACAGGGATACACTGAAGCTTTCTTT. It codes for CASSQEKPGQGYTEAFF.